These 9 T cell receptor beta chains were sequenced from one sample in a study of cytomegalovirus exposure and HLA in healthy donors. Some clones are missing from TCRdb's copy, which holds only in-frame ones; the method was immunoSEQ multiplex PCR. This table has roughly 120,000 clones, around 89% appearing once. Material: PBMCs. Receptor source: a man aged 18 to 30 in good health and CMV-seronegative.

CDR3 bases: TGTGCCAGCAGCCCCTCCGGGGGTGGACAGCCCCAGCATTTT. Its translation is CASSPSGGGQPQHF. V is TRBV7-2 and J is TRBJ1-5; tentatively, D is TRBD1 (5 bases). The CDR3 runs 14 residues. Germline CDR1 is SGHTA and CDR2 is FQGNSA. Trimming took 5 bases from V and 7 from J, leaving 15 bases between them.

The chain uses TRBV10-1 and TRBJ2-1; D possibly corresponds to TRBD2 (6 bases). Germline assignment: CDR1 WNHNN and CDR2 SYGVQD (reference sequence). V was trimmed by 6 bases and J by 2 bases, leaving 11 bases between them. This CDR3 is 14 amino acids long. The CDR3 DNA reads TGCGCCAGCAGCACGGGAGTGACCTACAATGAGCAGTTCTTC. Residues: CASSTGVTYNEQFF.

This clone came up once. V gene TRBV9 combines with J gene TRBJ1-1; D gene uncertain. The CDR3 length is 12 residues. The ends were cut back, 3 bases at V and 6 bases at J, with 9 bases in the middle. Germline V CDR1 and CDR2: SGDLS, YYNGEE. CDR3 nucleotides: TGTGCCAGCAGCGGAGATAAACCTGAAGCTTTCTTT. This codes for CASSGDKPEAFF.

CDR3 loop: CASSLIQDIGYGYTF. In DNA, the CDR3 is TGTGCCAGCAGCTTGATCCAGGATATCGGCTATGGCTACACCTTC. V and J are TRBV7-9 and TRBJ1-2; D remains unclear. CDR1 is SEHNR, CDR2 FQNEAQ, per germline (reference sequence). V was pared by 3 bases and J by 4 bases, with 15 bases between. The CDR3 length is 15 residues.

In its sample, this clone was seen once. V is TRBV7-8 and J is TRBJ2-2; D remains ambiguous. This CDR3 region has 11 residues. Germline values: CDR1 SGHVS, CDR2 FQNEAQ. Trimming shortened V by 8 bases and J by 5 bases, and 6 bases separated the two germline ends. CDR3 amino acids: CASEVTGELFF. CDR3 coding DNA: TGTGCCAGCGAGGTTACCGGGGAGCTGTTTTTT.

The gene calls are TRBV27 and TRBJ2-2; 11 bases map to TRBD2. This CDR3 comprises 16 residues. Germline V gives CDR1 MNHEY, CDR2 SMNVEV (reference sequence). Trimming at V came to 6 bases and at J to 2 bases, leaving 5 bases not matched to a gene. The CDR3 bases are TGTGCCAGCAGCCCCGGGACTAGCGGTAACACCGGGGAGCTGTTTTTT. This encodes CASSPGTSGNTGELFF.

The rearrangement uses TRBV5-4 and TRBJ1-1; D is uncertain. The germline V and J ends were trimmed by 9 bases and 3 bases, with 12 bases remaining between them. This CDR3 region has 12 residues. Germline loops: CDR1 SGHNT, CDR2 YYREEE (reference sequence). CDR3 sequence (DNA): TGTGCCACCCGAGCCGGAGACACTGAAGCTTTCTTT. Its translation is CATRAGDTEAFF.

The V call is TRBV28, the J call TRBJ1-5; D may be TRBD1 (5 bases). The CDR3 is 16 residues long. Germline loops: CDR1 MDHEN, CDR2 SYDVKM. The V gene lost 1 base and the J gene lost 9 bases, with 19 bases spanning the gap. The CDR3 DNA reads TGTGCCAGCAGTTTATTTACTCAGGGCGCGGGACGGCCCCAGCATTTT. This sequence encodes CASSLFTQGAGRPQHF.

The chain uses TRBV28 and TRBJ2-7, with 9 bases identical to TRBD2. The CDR3 runs 14 residues. Per the germline V gene, CDR1 is MDHEN and CDR2 is SYDVKM. The V and J ends lost 6 bases and 5 bases, in that order; junction bases with no gene match: 8. The CDR3: CASRVGSGRNEQYF. Written as DNA, the CDR3 is TGTGCCAGCAGAGTGGGTAGCGGGAGAAACGAGCAGTACTTC.